This T cell receptor beta chain stems from a study of blood T cell repertoires in COVID-19. This CDR3 is built from 18 residues. The data were produced by immunoSEQ multiplex PCR, yet TCRdb's version contains in-frame clones alone and is incomplete. In the table there are 90,000 to 100,000 clones, 86% of which are singletons. This clonotype was obtained from a middle-aged man with acute or convalescent COVID-19. Sequenced material: peripheral blood. The rearrangement joins TRBV21-1 to TRBJ1-5; the table's D call, TRBD1, was not checked against the DNA. TRBV21-1 corresponds to a pseudogene. The CDR3 DNA reads as TGTGCCAGCAGGCACAGGTTAGAGAATGGCTCAAGGAATCAGCCCCAGCATTTT. Protein product: CASRHRLENGSRNQPQHF.